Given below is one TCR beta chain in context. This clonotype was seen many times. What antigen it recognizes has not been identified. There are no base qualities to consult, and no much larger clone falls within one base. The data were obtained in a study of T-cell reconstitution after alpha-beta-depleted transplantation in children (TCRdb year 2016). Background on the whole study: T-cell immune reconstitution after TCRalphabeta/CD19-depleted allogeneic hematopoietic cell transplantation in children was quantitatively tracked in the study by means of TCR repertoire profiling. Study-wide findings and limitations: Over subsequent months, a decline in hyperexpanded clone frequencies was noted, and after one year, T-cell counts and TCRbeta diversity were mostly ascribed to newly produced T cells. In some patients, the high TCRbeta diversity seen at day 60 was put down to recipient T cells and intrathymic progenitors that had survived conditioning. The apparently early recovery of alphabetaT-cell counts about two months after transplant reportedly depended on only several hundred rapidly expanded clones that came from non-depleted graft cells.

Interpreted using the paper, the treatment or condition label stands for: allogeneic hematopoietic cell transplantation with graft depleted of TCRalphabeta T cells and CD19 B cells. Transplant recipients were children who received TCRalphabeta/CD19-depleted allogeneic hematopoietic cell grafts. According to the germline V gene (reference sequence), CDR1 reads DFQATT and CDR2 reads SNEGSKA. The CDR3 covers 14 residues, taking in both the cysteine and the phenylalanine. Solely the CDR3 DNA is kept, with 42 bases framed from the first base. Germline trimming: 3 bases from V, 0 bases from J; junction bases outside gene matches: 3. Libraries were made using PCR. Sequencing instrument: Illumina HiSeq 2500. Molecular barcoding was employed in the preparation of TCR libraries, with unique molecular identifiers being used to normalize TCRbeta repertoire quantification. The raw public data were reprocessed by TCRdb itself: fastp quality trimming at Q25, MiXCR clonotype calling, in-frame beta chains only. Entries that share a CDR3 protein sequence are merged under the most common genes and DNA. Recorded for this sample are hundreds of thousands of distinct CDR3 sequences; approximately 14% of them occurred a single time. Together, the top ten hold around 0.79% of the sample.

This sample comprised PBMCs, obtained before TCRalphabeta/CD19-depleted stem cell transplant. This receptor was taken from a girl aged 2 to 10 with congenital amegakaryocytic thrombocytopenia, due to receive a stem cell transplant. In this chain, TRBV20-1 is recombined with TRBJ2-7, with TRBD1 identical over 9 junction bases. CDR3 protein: CSASRDRVSYEQYF. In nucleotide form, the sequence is TGCAGTGCTAGTCGGGACAGGGTCTCCTACGAGCAGTACTTC.